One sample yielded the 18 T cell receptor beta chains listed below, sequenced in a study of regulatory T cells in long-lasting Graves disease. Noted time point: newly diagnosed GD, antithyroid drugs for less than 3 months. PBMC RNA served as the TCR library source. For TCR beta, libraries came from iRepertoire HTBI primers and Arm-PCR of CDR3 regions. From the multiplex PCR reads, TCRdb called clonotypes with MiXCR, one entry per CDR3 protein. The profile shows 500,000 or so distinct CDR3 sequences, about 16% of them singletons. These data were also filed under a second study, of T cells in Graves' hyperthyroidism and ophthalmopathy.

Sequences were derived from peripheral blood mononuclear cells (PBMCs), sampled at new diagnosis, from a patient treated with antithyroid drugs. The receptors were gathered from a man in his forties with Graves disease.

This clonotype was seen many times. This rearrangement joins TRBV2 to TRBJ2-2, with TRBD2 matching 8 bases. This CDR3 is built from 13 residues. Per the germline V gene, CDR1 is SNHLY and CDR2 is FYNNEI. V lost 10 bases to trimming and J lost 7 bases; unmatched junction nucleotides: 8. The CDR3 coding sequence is TGTGCCACAACGGGAGGGCCCGACGGGGAGCTGTTTTTT. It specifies CATTGGPDGELFF. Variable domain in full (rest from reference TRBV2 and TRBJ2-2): EPEVTQTPSHQVTQMGQEVILRCVPISNHLYFYWYRQILGQKVEFLVSFYNNEISEKSEIFDDQFSVERPDGSNFTLKIRSTKLEDSAMYFCATTGGPDGELFFGEGSRLTVL.

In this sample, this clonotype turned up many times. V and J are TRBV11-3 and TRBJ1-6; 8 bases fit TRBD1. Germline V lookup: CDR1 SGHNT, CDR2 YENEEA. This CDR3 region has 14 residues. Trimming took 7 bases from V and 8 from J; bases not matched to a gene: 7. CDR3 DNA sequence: TGTGCCAGCACCCAGGGGGCGAGGGATTCACCCCTCCACTTT. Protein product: CASTQGARDSPLHF.

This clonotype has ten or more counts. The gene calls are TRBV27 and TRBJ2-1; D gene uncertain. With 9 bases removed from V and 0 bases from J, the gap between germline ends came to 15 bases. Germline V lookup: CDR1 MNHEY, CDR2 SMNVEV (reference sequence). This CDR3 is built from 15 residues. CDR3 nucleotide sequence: TGTGCCAGTTCACTCGGACCCTACTCCTACAATGAGCAGTTCTTC. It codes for CASSLGPYSYNEQFF.

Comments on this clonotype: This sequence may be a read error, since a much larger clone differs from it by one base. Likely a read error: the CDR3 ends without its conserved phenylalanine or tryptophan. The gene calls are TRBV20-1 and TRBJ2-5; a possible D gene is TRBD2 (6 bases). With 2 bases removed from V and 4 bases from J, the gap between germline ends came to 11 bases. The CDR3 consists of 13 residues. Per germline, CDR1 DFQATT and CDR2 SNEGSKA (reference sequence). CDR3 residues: CSARREFLETQYL. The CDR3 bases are TGCAGTGCTAGACGGGAGTTTCTAGAGACCCAGTACCTC.

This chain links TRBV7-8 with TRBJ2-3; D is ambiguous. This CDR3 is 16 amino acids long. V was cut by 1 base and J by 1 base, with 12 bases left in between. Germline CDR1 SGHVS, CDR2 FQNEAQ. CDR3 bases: TGTGCCAGCAGCTTAGTTTTTAGACGGGGCACAGATACGCAGTATTTT. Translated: CASSLVFRRGTDTQYF. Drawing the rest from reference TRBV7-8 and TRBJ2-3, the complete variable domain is GAGVSQSPRYKVAKRGQDVALRCDPISGHVSLFWYQQALGQGPEFLTYFQNEAQLDKSGLPSDRFFAERPEGSVSTLKIQRTQQEDSAVYLCASSLVFRRGTDTQYFGPGTRLTVL.

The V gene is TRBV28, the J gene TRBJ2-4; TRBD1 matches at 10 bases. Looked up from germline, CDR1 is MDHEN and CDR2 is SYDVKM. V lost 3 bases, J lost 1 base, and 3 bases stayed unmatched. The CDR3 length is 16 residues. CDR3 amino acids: CASSFPDRGAKNIQYF. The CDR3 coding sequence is TGTGCCAGCAGTTTCCCGGACAGGGGGGCCAAAAACATTCAGTACTTC.

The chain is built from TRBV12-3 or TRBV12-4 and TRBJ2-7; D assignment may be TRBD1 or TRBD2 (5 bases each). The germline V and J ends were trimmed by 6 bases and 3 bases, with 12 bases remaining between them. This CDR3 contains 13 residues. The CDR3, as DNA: TGTGCCAGCAGGTCCGGGACGGTCTACGAGCAGTACTTC. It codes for CASRSGTVYEQYF.

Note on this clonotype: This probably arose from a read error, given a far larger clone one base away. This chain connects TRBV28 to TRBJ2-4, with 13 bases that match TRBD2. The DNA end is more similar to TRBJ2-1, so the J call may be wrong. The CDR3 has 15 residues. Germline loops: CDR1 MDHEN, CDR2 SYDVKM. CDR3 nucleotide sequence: TGTGCCAGCAGTTTAATGACTAGCGGGAGGAATGAGCAGTTCTTC. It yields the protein CASSLMTSGRNEQFF.

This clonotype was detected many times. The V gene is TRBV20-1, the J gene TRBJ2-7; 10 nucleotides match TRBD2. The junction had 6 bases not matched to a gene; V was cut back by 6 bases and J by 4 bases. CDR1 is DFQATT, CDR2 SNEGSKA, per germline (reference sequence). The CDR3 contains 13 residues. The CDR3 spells CSALLAGPYEQYF. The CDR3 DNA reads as TGCAGTGCCTTACTAGCGGGACCATACGAGCAGTACTTC.

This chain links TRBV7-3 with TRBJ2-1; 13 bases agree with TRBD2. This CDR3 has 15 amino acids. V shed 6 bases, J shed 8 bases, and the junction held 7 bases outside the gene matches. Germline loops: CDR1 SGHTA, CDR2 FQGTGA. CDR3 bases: TGTGCCAGCAGTTGGACTAGCGGGAGTATCGATGAGCAGTTCTTC. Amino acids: CASSWTSGSIDEQFF.

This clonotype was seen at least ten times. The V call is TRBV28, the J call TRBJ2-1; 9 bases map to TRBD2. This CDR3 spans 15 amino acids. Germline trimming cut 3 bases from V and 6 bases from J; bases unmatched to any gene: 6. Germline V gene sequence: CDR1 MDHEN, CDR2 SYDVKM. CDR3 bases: TGTGCCAGCAGTTTTAGCGGGAGTACGAGCAATGAGCAGTTCTTC. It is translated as CASSFSGSTSNEQFF. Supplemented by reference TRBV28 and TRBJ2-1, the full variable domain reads DVKVTQSSRYLVKRTGEKVFLECVQDMDHENMFWYRQDPGLGLRLIYFSYDVKMKEKGDIPEGYSVSREKKERFSLILESASTNQTSMYLCASSFSGSTSNEQFFGPGTRLTVL.

The CDR3 coding sequence is TGTGCCATCAAGGACAGGGGGCAAGGCTACGAGCAGTACTTC. Amino acid sequence: CAIKDRGQGYEQYF. This chain uses TRBV10-3 with TRBJ2-7; TRBD1 matches at 11 bases. The CDR3 is 14 residues long. Losses at the gene ends were 7 bases for V and 3 bases for J; bases not matched to a gene: 5. The germline V gene has CDR1 ENHRY and CDR2 SYGVKD.

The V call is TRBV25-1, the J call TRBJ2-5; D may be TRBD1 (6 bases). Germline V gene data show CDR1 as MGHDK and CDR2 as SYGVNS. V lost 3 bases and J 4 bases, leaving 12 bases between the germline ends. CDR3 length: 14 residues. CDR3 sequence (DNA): TGTGCCAGCAGTGACCGGGACACAGGAGAGACCCAGTACTTC. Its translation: CASSDRDTGETQYF. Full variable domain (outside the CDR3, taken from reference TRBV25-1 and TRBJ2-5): EADIYQTPRYLVIGTGKKITLECSQTMGHDKMYWYQQDPGMELHLIHYSYGVNSTEKGDLSSESTVSRIRTEHFPLTLESARPSHTSQYLCASSDRDTGETQYFGPGTRLLVL.

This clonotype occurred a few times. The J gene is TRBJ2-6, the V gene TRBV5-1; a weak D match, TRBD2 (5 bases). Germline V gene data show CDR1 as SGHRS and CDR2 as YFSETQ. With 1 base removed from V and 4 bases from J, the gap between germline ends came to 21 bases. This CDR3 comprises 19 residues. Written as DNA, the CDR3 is TGCGCCAGCAGCTTGCGAGGTGGCGAGGGCATCGGGGGGGCCAACGTCCTGACTTTC. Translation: CASSLRGGEGIGGANVLTF. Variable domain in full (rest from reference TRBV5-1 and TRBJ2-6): KAGVTQTPRYLIKTRGQQVTLSCSPISGHRSVSWYQQTPGQGLQFLFEYFSETQRNKGNFPGRFSGRQFSNSRSEMNVSTLELGDSALYLCASSLRGGEGIGGANVLTFGAGSRLTVL.

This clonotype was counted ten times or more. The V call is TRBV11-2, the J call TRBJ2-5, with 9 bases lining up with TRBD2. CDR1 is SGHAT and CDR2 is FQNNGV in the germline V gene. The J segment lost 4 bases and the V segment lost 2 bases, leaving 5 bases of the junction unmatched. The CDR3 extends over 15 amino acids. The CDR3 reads CASSLLAGRSETQYF. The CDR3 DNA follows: TGTGCCAGCAGCTTACTAGCGGGAAGGTCAGAGACCCAGTACTTC.

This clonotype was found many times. This CDR3 reads CASSLGSGGTDTQYF. The CDR3 bases are TGTGCCAGCAGTTTAGGGAGTGGAGGCACAGATACGCAGTATTTT. V usage is TRBV28 and J usage is TRBJ2-3, with TRBD2 as a possible D gene (5 bases). The germline V gene has CDR1 MDHEN and CDR2 SYDVKM. This CDR3 contains 15 residues. V dropped 2 bases and J dropped 1 base, with 10 bases sitting between them.

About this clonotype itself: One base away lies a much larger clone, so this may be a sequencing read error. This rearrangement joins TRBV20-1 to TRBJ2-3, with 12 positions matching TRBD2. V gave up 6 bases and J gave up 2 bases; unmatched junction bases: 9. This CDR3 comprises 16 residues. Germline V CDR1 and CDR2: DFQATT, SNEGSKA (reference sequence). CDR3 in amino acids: CSAENGLAGTTDTQYF. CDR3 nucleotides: TGCAGTGCCGAGAACGGACTAGCGGGGACCACAGATACGCAGTATTTT.

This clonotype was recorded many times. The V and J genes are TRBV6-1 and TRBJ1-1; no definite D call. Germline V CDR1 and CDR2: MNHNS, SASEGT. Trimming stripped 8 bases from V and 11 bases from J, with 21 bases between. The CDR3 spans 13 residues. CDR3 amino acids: CASLRDTTNSAFF. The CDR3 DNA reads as TGTGCCAGCCTGCGGGATACCACAAACTCCGCTTTCTTT.